The clone carrying this T cell receptor beta chain was observed a handful of times. This entry comes from a study of identical twins. TCRdb independently ran MiXCR on the 5' RACE reads; one entry per CDR3 protein. The sample records 750,000 to 950,000 distinct CDR3 sequences, around 12% being singletons. Germline V gene sequence: CDR1 KGHDR, CDR2 SFDVKD. The V end lost 5 bases, the J end lost 2 bases, and 11 bases lay between the germline ends. The CDR3 is 15 amino acids. The same sample was also studied in work on yellow fever vaccine responses in identical twins.

The TCR comes from a woman aged 18-29 years in good health. This chain links TRBV24-1 with TRBJ2-2; tentatively, D is TRBD1 (7 bases). Specimen: PBMCs. CDR3 amino acids: CATSAGGGNTGELFF. The CDR3 DNA sequence: TGTGCCACCAGTGCTGGAGGGGGCAACACCGGGGAGCTGTTTTTT.